This T cell receptor (beta chain) was documented in a study of cytomegalovirus exposure and HLA in healthy donors. Broader study findings: In a later analysis, HLA-C alleles had the fewest associated TCRs, DRB1 alleles the most. Relative to equally common others, HLA-associated TCR beta chains showed greater clonal expansion in a later analysis.

60 Vbeta and 13 Jbeta primers were used in PCR. The repertoire was sequenced with immunoSEQ multiplex PCR; TCRdb's copy has only in-frame clones and lacks some. Of about 97,000 clones in the sample, 75% were seen once. In its sample, this clone was seen a few times. Its antigen remains unidentified. The CDR3 extends over 13 amino acids. Per germline, CDR1 GTSNPN and CDR2 SVGIG (reference sequence). The V and J ends lost 3 bases and 0 bases, in that order; junction bases with no gene match: 2. What was sequenced was PBMCs. This clonotype was sampled from a man in his fifties in good health and CMV-seronegative. The gene calls are TRBV30 and TRBJ2-7, with 7 bases that match TRBD1. CDR3: CAWSRQGSYEQYF. CDR3 DNA sequence: TGTGCCTGGAGCCGACAGGGCTCCTACGAGCAGTACTTC.